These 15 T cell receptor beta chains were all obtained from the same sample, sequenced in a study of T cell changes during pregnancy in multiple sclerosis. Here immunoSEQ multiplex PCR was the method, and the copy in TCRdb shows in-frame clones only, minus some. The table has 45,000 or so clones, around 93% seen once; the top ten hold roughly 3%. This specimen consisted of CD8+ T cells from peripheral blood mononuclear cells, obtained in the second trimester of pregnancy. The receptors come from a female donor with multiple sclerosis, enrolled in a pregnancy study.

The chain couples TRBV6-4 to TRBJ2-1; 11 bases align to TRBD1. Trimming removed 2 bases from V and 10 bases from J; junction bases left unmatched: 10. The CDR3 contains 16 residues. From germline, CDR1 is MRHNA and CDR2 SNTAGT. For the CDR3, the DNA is TGTGCCAGCAGTGACCCCGAAGGACAGGGGGCGACGGAGCAGTTCTTC. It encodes CASSDPEGQGATEQFF.

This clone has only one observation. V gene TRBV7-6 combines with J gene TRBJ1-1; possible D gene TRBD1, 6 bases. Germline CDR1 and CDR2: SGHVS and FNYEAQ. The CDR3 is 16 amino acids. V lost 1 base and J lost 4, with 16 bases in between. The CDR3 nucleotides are TGTGCCAGCAGCTTAGGGGGGGCGGGGGATCTCACTGAAGCTTTCTTT. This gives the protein CASSLGGAGDLTEAFF.

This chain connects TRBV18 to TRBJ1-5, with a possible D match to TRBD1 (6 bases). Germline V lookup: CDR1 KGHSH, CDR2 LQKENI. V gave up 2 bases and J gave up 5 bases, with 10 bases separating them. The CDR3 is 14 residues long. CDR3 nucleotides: TGTGCCAGCTCACCAGGGACACCCGATCAGCCCCAGCATTTT. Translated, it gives CASSPGTPDQPQHF.

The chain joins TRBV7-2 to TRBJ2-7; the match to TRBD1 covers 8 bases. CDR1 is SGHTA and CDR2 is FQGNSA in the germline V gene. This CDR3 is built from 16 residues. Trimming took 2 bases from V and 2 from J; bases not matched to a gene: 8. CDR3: CASSLIGTGVPYEQYF. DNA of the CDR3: TGTGCCAGCAGCTTAATAGGGACAGGTGTACCCTACGAGCAGTACTTC. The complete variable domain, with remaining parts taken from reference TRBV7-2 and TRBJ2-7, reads GAGVSQSPSNKVTEKGKDVELRCDPISGHTALYWYRQSLGQGLEFLIYFQGNSAPDKSGLPSDRFSAERTGGSVSTLTIQRTQQEDSAVYLCASSLIGTGVPYEQYFGPGTRLTVT.

CDR3 in amino acids: CASSFEGQGLEEKLFF. CDR3 bases: TGTGCCAGCAGCTTCGAAGGACAGGGCCTAGAGGAAAAACTGTTTTTT. The chain carries TRBV7-9 and TRBJ1-4; 8 bases align to TRBD1. CDR1 and CDR2 (germline): SEHNR, FQNEAQ (reference sequence). J gave up 8 bases and V 3 bases, and 11 bases lay outside the gene matches. This CDR3 is built from 16 residues.

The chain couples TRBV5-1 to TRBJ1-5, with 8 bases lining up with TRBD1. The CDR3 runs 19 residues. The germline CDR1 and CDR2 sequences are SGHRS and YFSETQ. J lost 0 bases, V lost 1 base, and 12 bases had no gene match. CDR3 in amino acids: CASSLYGRGRPDSNQPQHF. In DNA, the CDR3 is TGCGCCAGCAGCTTGTACGGCAGGGGGCGACCGGATAGCAATCAGCCCCAGCATTTT.

CDR3 sequence reads: CASSYSSTGQTYGYTF. Written as DNA, the CDR3 is TGTGCCAGCAGTTACTCTAGTACGGGACAGACCTATGGCTACACCTTC. This chain joins TRBV6-6 and TRBJ1-2; TRBD1 aligns across 7 bases. This CDR3 comprises 16 residues. The germline V gene encodes CDR1 MNHNY and CDR2 SVGAGI (reference sequence). The junction had 8 bases not matched to a gene; V was cut back by 0 bases and J by 4 bases.

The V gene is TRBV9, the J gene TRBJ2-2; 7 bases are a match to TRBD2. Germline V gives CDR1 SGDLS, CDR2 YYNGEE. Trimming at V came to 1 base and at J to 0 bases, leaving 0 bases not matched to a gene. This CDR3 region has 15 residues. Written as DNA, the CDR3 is TGTGCCAGCAGCGTAAGCGGGACGAACACCGGGGAGCTGTTTTTT. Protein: CASSVSGTNTGELFF.

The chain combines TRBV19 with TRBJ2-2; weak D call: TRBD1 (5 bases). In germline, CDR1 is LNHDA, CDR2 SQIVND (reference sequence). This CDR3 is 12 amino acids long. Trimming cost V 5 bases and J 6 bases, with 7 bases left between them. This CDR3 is CASSWGPGELFF. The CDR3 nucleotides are TGTGCCAGTAGTTGGGGCCCCGGGGAGCTGTTTTTT.

For the CDR3, the DNA is TGCGCCAGCAGCCTCGGAGGAGGGGAGCTGTTTTTT. Protein: CASSLGGGELFF. The chain carries TRBV4-1 and TRBJ2-2; the D gene is possibly TRBD2 (5 bases). CDR3 length: 12 residues. The germline gives CDR1 MGHRA, CDR2 YSYEKL. The germline V and J ends were trimmed by 4 bases and 8 bases, with 8 bases remaining between them.

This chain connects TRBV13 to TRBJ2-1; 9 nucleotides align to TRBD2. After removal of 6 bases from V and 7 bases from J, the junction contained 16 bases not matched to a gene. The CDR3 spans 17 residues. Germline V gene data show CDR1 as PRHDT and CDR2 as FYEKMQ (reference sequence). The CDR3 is CASRSLGGGGAENEQFF. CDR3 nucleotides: TGTGCCAGCAGATCCCTGGGTGGCGGGGGGGCCGAGAATGAGCAGTTCTTC.

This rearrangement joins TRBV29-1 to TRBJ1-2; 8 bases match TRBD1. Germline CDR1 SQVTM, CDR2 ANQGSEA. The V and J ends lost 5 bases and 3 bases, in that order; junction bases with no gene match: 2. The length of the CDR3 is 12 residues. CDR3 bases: TGCAGCGTTCCGACAGGGGACTATGGCTACACCTTC. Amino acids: CSVPTGDYGYTF.

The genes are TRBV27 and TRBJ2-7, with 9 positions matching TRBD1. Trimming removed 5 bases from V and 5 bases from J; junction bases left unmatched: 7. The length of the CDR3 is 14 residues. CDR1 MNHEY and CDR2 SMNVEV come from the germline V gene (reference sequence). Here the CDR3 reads CASSVRTGENEQYF. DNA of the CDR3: TGTGCCAGCAGTGTCCGGACAGGGGAAAACGAGCAGTACTTC.

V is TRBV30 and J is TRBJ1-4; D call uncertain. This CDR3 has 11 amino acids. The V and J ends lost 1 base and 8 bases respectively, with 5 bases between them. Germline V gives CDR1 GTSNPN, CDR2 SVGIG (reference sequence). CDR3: CAWSAVEKLFF. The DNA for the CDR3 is TGTGCCTGGAGTGCCGTCGAAAAACTGTTTTTT.

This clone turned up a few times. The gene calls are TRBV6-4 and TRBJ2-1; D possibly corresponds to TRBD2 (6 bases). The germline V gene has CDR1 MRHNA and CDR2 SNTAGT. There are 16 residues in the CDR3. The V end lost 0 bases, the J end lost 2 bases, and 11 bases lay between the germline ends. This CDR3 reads CASSDSGGVTYNEQFF. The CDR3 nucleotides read TGTGCCAGCAGTGACTCGGGCGGGGTGACCTACAATGAGCAGTTCTTC.